One T cell receptor (beta chain) is described in this entry. What antigen it recognizes has not been identified. There are no base qualities to consult, and no much larger clone falls within one base. The entry originates in a study of T cell changes during pregnancy in multiple sclerosis (dated by TCRdb to about 2019). About the study as a whole: The study looked at changes in the T cell repertoire across pregnancy in women with multiple sclerosis.

The method was the immunoSEQ multiplex PCR assay. Held by TCRdb, this immuneACCESS table contains in-frame sequences only and omits some clones. Under half of the omission traces to an unresolved V gene where checked; the cause of the rest is unknown. The sample includes approximately 29,000 clones, with around nine tenths observed a single time. The ten largest clones capture under 8% of the sample. The receptor comes from a female donor with multiple sclerosis, enrolled in a pregnancy study. The sample here was CD8+ T cells from peripheral blood mononuclear cells, taken before pregnancy.

The CDR3 sequence is CASSFGGREETQYF. The sequenced DNA: TGTGCCAGCAGCTTCGGCGGGAGAGAGGAGACCCAGTACTTC. The receptor chain draws on TRBV5-4 and TRBJ2-5, with 7 junctional bases fitting TRBD2. From the cysteine through the phenylalanine, the CDR3 covers 14 amino acids. Here the CDR3 DNA is all that survives: 42 bases in frame from base 1. Unmatched junction bases come to 6, with V trimmed by 2 bases and J by 5 bases. From the germline V gene (reference sequence), CDR1 is SGHNT and CDR2 is YYREEE. The variable domain in full, with residues beyond the CDR3 obtained from the reference TRBV5-4 and TRBJ2-5 genes, is ETGVTQSPTHLIKTRGQQVTLRCSSQSGHNTVSWYQQALGQGPQFIFQYYREEENGRGNFPPRFSGLQFPNYSSELNVNALELDDSALYLCASSFGGREETQYFGPGTRLLVL.